This T cell receptor beta chain was captured by sequencing in a study of shared clonotypes between healthy human individuals. Libraries were prepared by immunoSEQ multiplex PCR; TCRdb keeps only in-frame clonotypes and omits some of them. This table holds a few hundred thousand clones, about 80% found once. CDR1 and CDR2 from the germline V gene are MNHEY and SMNVEV (reference sequence). Losses at the gene ends were 0 bases for V and 6 bases for J; bases not matched to a gene: 8. This CDR3 has 15 amino acids. Nashville, Tennessee was home to all donors, each a Caucasian adult. The sequence was obtained from a woman between 35 and 50 years old in good health. Some clones in this sample may be carry-over from other donors' samples. The sample was PBMCs. J is TRBJ2-7 and V is TRBV27; 7 bases are shared with TRBD2. This chain's CDR3 is CASSLSKGSGGEQYF. For the CDR3, the DNA is TGTGCCAGCAGTTTATCGAAAGGGTCGGGGGGCGAGCAGTACTTC.